Listed below are T cell receptor beta chains from one sample, sequenced in a study of T cell responses to AZD1222 COVID-19 vaccine. Profiling relied on immunoSEQ multiplex PCR, and the TCRdb table lists in-frame clones only, not all of them. The table includes about 92,000 clones, roughly 93% detected once. The material was peripheral blood, obtained on day 0 of AZD1222 vaccination. The source is an adult in good health. Each CDR3 is given with its conserved first and last residue. D genes are given only for firm matches. Some rows have no size entry. The others give once, few or many, or a class for an expanded clone.

j_call d_call v_call clone_size cdr3_aa cdr3_nt
TRBJ1-1 - TRBV14 - CASSQDRGTEAFF TGTGCCAGCAGCCAAGATCGGGGCACTGAAGCTTTCTTT
TRBJ2-2 - TRBV5-6 - CASTRPGQNTGELFF TGTGCCAGCACCCGCCCGGGACAAAACACCGGGGAGCTGTTTTTT
TRBJ2-7 - TRBV4-3 - CASSQYAGSSYEQYF TGCGCCAGCAGCCAATACGCGGGGTCTTCCTACGAGCAGTACTTC
TRBJ2-1 TRBD2 TRBV7-3 - CASSFSSGSYNEQFF TGTGCCAGCAGCTTTTCTAGCGGCTCCTACAATGAGCAGTTCTTC
TRBJ1-5 - TRBV27 - CASSLNRDQPQHF TGTGCCAGCAGTTTGAACAGGGATCAGCCCCAGCATTTT
TRBJ2-1 - TRBV5-8 few CASSLVWGNEQFF TGTGCCAGCAGCTTGGTATGGGGTAACGAGCAGTTCTTC
TRBJ1-6 - TRBV27 - CASSMGSSYNSPLHF TGTGCCAGCAGTATGGGGAGCTCCTATAATTCACCCCTCCACTTT
TRBJ1-5 - TRBV7-2 - CASSGSLLQPQHF TGTGCCAGCAGCGGGTCCTTACTTCAGCCCCAGCATTTT
TRBJ1-1 TRBD1 TRBV4-1 - CASSQVGGNVVGNTEAFF TGCGCCAGCAGCCAAGTAGGGGGCAATGTGGTAGGGAACACTGAAGCTTTCTTT
TRBJ1-1 - TRBV9 - CASSSQGPEAFF TGTGCCAGCAGCTCTCAGGGCCCTGAAGCTTTCTTT